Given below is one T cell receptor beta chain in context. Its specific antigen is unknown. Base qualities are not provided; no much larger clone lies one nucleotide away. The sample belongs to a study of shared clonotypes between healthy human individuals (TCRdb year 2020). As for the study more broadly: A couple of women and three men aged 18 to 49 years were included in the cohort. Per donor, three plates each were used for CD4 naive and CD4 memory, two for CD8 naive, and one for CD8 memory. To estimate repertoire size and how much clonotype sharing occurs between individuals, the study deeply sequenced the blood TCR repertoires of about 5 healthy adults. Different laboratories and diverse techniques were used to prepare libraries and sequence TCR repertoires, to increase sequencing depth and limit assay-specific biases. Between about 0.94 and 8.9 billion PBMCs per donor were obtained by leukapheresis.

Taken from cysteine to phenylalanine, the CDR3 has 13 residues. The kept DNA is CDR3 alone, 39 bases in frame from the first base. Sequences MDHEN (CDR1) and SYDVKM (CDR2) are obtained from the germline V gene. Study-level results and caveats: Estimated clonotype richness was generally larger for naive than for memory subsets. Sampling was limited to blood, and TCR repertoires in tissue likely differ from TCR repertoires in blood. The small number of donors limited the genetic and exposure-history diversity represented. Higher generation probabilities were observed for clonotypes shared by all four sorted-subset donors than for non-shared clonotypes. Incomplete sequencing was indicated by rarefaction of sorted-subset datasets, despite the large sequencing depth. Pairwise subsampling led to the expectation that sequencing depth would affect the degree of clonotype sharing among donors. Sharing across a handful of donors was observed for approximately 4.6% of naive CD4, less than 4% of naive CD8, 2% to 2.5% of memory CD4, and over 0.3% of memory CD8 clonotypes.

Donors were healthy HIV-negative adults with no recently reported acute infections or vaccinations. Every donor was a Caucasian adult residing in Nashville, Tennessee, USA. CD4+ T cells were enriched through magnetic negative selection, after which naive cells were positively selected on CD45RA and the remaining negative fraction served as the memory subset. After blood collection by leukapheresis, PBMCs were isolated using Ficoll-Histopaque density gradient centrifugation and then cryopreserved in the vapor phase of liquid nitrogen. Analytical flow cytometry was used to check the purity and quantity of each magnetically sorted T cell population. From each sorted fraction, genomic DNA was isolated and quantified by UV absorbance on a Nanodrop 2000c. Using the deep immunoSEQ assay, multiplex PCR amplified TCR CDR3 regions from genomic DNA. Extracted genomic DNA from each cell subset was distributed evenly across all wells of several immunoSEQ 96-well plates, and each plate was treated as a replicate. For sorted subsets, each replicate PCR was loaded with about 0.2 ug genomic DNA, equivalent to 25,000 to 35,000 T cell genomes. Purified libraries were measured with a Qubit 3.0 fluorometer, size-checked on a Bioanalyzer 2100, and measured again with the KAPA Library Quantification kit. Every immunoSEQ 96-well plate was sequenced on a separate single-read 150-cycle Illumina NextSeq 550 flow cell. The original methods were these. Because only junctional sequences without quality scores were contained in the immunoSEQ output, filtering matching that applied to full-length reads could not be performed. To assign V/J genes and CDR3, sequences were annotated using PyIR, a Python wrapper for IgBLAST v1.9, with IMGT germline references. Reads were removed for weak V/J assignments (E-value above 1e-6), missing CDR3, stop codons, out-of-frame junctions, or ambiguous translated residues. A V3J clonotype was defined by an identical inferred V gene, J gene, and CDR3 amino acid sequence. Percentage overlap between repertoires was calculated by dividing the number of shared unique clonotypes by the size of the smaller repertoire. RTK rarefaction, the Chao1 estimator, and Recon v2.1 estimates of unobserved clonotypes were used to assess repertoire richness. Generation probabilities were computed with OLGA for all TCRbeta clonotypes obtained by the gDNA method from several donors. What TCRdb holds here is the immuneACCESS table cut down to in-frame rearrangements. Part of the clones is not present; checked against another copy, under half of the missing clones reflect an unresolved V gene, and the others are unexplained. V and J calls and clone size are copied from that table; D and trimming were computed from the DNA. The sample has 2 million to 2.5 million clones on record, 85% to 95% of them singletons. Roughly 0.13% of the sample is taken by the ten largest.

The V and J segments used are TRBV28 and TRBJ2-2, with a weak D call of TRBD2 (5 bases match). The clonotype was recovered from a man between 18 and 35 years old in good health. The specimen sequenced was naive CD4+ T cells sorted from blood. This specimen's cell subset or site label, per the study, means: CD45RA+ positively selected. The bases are TGTGTTACTGCGGACTCGGGGACCGGGGAGCTGTTTTTT. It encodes CVTADSGTGELFF.